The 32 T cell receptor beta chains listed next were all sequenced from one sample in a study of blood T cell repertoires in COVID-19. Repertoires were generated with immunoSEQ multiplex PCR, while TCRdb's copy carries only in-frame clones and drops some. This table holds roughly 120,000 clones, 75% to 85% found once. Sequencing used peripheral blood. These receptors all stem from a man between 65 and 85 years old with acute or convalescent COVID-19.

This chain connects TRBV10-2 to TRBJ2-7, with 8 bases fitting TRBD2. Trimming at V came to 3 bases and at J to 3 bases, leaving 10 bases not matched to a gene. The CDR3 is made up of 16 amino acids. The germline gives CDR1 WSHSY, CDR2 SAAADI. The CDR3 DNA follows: TGCGCCAGCAGTGATAGTAGCGGGGTGAGCAACTACGAGCAGTACTTC. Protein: CASSDSSGVSNYEQYF.

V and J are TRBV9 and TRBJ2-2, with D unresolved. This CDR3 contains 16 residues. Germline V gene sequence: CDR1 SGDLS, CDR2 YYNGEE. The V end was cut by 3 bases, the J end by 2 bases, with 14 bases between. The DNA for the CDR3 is TGTGCCAGCAGCGCAACAGAATTTACAAACACCGGGGAGCTGTTTTTT. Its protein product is CASSATEFTNTGELFF.

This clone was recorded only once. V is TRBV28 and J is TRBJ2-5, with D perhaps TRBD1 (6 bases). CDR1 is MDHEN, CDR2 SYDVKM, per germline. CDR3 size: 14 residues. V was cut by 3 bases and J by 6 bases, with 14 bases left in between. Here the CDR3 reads CASSFRSGAKTQYF. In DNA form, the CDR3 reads TGTGCCAGCAGTTTTAGGTCAGGGGCAAAGACCCAGTACTTC.

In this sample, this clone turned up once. CDR3 loop: CAISERGLGELFF. The CDR3 bases are TGTGCCATCAGTGAGAGGGGGTTGGGGGAGCTGTTTTTT. The chain links TRBV10-3 to TRBJ2-2, with a possible D match to TRBD1 (6 bases). This CDR3 contains 13 residues. Germline V lookup: CDR1 ENHRY, CDR2 SYGVKD. V was shortened by 2 bases and J by 8 bases, with 9 bases between the two germline ends.

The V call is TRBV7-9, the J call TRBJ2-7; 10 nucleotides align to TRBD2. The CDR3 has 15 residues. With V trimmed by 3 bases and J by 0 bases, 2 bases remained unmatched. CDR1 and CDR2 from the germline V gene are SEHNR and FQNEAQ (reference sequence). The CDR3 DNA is TGTGCCAGCAGCTTCCTAGCGGGGGACTCCTACGAGCAGTACTTC. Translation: CASSFLAGDSYEQYF.

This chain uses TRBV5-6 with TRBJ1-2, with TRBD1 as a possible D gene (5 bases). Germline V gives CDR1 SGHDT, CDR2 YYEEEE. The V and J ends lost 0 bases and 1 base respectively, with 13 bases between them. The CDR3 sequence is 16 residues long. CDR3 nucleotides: TGTGCCAGCAGCTTGGGACAGTTCAGGATTAACTATGGCTACACCTTC. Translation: CASSLGQFRINYGYTF.

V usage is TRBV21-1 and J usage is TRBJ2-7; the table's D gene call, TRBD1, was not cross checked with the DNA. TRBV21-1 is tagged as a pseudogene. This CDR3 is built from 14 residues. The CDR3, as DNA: TGTGCCAGCAGCAAAGACAGGGGCGGCTACGAGCAGTACTTC. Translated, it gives CASSKDRGGYEQYF.

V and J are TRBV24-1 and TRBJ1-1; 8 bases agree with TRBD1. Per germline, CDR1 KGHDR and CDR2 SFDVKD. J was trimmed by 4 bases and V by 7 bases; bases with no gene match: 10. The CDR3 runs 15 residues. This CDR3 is CATSSSGGGGTEAFF. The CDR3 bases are TGTGCCACCAGCTCTTCAGGGGGCGGGGGCACTGAAGCTTTCTTT.

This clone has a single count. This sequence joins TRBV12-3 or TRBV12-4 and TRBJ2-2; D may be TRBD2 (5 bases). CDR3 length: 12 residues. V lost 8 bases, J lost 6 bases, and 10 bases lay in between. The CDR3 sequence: CASQRGSGELFF. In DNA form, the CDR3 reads TGTGCCAGCCAAAGAGGGTCCGGGGAGCTGTTTTTT.

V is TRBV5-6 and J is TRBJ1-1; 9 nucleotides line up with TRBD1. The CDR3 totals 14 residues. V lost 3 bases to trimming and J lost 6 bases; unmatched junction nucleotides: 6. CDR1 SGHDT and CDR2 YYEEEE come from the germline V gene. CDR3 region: CASSSQGARAEAFF. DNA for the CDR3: TGTGCCAGCAGCTCACAGGGGGCCAGGGCTGAAGCTTTCTTT.

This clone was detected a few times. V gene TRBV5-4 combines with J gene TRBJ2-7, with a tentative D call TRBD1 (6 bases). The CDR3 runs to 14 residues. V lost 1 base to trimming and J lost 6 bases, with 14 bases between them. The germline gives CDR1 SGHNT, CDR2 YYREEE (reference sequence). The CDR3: CASSLRQGSAEQYF. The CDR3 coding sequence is TGTGCCAGCAGCTTGAGGCAGGGGAGCGCCGAGCAGTACTTC.

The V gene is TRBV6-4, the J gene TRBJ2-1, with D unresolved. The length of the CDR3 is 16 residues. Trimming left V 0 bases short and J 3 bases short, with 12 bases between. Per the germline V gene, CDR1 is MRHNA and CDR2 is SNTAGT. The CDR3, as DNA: TGTGCCAGCAGTGACTCCGTGGTTGGTAGCTACAATGAGCAGTTCTTC. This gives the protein CASSDSVVGSYNEQFF.

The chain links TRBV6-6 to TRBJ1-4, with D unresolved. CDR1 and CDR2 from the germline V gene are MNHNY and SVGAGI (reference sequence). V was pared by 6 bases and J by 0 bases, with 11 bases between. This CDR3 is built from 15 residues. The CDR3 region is CASRIRESTNEKLFF. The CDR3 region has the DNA TGTGCCAGCAGAATTCGGGAGTCAACTAATGAAAAACTGTTTTTT.

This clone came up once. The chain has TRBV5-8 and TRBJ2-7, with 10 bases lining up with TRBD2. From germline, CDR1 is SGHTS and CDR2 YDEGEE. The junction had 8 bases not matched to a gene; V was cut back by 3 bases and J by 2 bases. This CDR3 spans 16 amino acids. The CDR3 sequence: CASSSLRTSGTYEQYF. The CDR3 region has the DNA TGTGCCAGCAGCTCCCTCCGGACTAGCGGAACCTACGAGCAGTACTTC.

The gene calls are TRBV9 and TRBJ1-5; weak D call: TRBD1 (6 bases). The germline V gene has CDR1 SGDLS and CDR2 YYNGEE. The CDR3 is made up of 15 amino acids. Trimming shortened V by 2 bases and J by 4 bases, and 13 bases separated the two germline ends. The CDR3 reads CASSVATGFNQPQHF. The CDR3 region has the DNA TGTGCCAGCAGCGTTGCGACAGGATTTAATCAGCCCCAGCATTTT.

In DNA, the CDR3 is TGTGCCAGCAGCTTCGAACAGGGGGCCACCGGGGAGCTGTTTTTT. Encoded protein: CASSFEQGATGELFF. The chain links TRBV7-8 to TRBJ2-2, with 9 bases identical to TRBD1. CDR1 and CDR2 (germline): SGHVS, FQNEAQ. The CDR3 has 15 residues. Trimming took 3 bases from V and 4 from J; bases not matched to a gene: 3.

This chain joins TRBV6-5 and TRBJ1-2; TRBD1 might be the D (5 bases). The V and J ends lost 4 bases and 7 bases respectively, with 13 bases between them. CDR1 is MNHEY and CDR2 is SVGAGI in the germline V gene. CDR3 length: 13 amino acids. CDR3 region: CASSSQGDAGYTF. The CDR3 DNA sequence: TGTGCCAGCAGTTCCCAGGGTGACGCTGGCTACACCTTC.

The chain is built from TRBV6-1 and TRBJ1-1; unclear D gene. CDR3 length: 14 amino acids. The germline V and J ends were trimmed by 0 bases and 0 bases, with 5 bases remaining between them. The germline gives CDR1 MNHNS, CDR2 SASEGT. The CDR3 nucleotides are TGTGCCAGCAGTGAAGCGCAGATGAACACTGAAGCTTTCTTT. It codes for CASSEAQMNTEAFF.

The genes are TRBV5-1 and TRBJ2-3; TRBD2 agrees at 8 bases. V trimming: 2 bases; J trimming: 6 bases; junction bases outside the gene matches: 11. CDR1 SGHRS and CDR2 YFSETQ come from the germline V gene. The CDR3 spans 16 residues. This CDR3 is CASSLIVAGSSDTQYF. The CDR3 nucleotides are TGCGCCAGCAGCTTAATTGTAGCGGGATCCTCGGATACGCAGTATTTT. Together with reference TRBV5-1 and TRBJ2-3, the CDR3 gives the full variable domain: KAGVTQTPRYLIKTRGQQVTLSCSPISGHRSVSWYQQTPGQGLQFLFEYFSETQRNKGNFPGRFSGRQFSNSRSEMNVSTLELGDSALYLCASSLIVAGSSDTQYFGPGTRLTVL.

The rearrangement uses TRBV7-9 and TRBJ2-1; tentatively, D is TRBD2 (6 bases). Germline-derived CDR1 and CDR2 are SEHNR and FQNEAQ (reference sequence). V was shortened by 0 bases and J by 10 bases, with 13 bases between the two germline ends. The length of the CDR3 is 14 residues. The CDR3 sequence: CASSLALGGKEQFF. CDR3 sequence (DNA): TGTGCCAGCAGCTTAGCGTTAGGAGGGAAAGAGCAGTTCTTC.

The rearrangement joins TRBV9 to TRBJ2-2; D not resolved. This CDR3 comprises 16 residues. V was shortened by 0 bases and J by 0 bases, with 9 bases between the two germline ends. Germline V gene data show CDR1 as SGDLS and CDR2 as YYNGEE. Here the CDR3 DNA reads TGTGCCAGCAGCGTAGCGCAGTATTCGAACACCGGGGAGCTGTTTTTT. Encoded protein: CASSVAQYSNTGELFF.

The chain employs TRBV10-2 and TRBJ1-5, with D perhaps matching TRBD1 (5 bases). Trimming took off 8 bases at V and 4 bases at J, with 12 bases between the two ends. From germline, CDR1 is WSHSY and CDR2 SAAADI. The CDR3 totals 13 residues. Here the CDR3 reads CASSDGGNQPQHF. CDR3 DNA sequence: TGCGCCAGCTCGGACGGGGGAAATCAGCCCCAGCATTTT.

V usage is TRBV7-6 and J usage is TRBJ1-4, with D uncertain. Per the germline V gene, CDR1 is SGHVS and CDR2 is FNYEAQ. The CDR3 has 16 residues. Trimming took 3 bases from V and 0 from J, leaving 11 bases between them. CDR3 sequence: CASSFEGVATNEKLFF. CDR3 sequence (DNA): TGTGCCAGCAGCTTCGAGGGAGTTGCAACTAATGAAAAACTGTTTTTT.

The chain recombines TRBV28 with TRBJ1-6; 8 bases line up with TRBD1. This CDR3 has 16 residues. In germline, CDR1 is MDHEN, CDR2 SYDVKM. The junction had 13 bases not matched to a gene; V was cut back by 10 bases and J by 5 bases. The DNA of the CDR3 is TGTGCCACCCTACCGCTACCGACAGGGGATAATTCACCCCTCCACTTT. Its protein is CATLPLPTGDNSPLHF.

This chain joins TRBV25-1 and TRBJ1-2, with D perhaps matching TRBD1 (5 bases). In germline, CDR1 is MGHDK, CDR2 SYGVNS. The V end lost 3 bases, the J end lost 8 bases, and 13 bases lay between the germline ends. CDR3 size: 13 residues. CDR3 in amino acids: CASSDLKRQGYTF. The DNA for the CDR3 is TGTGCCAGCAGTGACCTCAAACGACAGGGCTACACCTTC.

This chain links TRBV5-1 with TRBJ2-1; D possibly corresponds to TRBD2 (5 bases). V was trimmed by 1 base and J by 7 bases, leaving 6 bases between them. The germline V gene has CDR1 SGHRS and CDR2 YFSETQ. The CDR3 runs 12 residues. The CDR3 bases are TGCGCCAGCAGCTTGTCGGGAAATGAGCAGTTCTTC. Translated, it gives CASSLSGNEQFF.

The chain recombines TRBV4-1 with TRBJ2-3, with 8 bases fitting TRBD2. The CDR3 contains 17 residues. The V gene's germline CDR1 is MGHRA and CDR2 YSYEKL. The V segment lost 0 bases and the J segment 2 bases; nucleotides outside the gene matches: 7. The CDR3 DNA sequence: TGCGCCAGCAGCCAAGATCCCAGCGGGGGTATCACAGATACGCAGTATTTT. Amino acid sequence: CASSQDPSGGITDTQYF.

CDR3 amino acids: CASREGGSGTGELFF. The CDR3 DNA follows: TGTGCCAGCAGGGAGGGCGGGAGCGGAACCGGGGAGCTGTTTTTT. This chain joins TRBV2 and TRBJ2-2; 7 bases match TRBD2. The length of the CDR3 is 15 residues. Germline CDR1 SNHLY, CDR2 FYNNEI. The ends lost 6 bases at V and 5 bases at J; junction bases unmatched: 9.

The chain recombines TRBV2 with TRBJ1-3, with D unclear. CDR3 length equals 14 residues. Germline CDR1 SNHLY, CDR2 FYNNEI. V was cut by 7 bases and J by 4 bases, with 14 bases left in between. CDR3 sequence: CASTPSGAGNTIYF. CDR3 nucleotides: TGTGCCAGCACCCCGTCGGGTGCGGGAAACACCATATATTTT.

CDR3 region: CASSRDTDTQYF. CDR3 DNA: TGCGCCAGCAGCCGGGACACAGATACGCAGTATTTT. The chain links TRBV5-1 to TRBJ2-3, with a possible D match to TRBD2 (5 bases). Trimming removed 4 bases at V and 2 bases at J, with 5 bases between. This CDR3 spans 12 amino acids. Per germline, CDR1 SGHRS and CDR2 YFSETQ.

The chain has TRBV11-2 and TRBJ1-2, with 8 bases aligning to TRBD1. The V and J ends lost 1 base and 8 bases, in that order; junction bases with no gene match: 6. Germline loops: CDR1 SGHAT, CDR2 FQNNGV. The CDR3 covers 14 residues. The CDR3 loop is CASSLGTGSRGYTF. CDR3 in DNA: TGTGCCAGCAGCTTAGGGACAGGGAGTCGGGGCTACACCTTC.

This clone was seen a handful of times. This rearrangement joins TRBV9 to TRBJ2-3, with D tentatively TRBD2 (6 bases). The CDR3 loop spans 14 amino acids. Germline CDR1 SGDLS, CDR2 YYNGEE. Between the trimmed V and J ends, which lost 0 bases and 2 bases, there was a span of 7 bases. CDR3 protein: CASSVGGITDTQYF. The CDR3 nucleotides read TGTGCCAGCAGCGTAGGCGGGATCACAGATACGCAGTATTTT. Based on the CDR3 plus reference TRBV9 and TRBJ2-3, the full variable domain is DSGVTQTPKHLITATGQRVTLRCSPRSGDLSVYWYQQSLDQGLQFLIQYYNGEERAKGNILERFSAQQFPDLHSELNLSSLELGDSALYFCASSVGGITDTQYFGPGTRLTVL.